A selection of T cell receptor beta chains follows, all from one sample in a study of tumor-infiltrating lymphocytes in localized non-small cell lung cancer. Clones were sequenced by immunoSEQ multiplex PCR, and TCRdb holds only the in-frame ones, with some missing. The repertoire holds 9,300 or so clones, with less than 80% as singletons. Sequenced input: uninvolved lung tissue not adjacent to the tumor. The receptor source for this set is a human donor with non-small cell lung cancer. Both conserved end residues are part of each CDR3. Each record gives: clone size, D gene, V gene, J gene, CDR3 DNA, CDR3 protein. D genes are given only for firm matches. Rows give clone size only sometimes, using once, few, many, or a class for an expanded clone.

few	TRBD2	TRBV6-1	TRBJ2-2	TGTGCCAGCAGTGGACTAGCGGGAGAGGAAGGCGGGGAGCTGTTTTTT	CASSGLAGEEGGELFF
medium-sized	TRBD2	TRBV9	TRBJ2-1	TGTGCCAGCAGCGTAGCGAATAGCGGGGGCTACAATGAGCAGTTCTTC	CASSVANSGGYNEQFF
.	.	TRBV9	TRBJ2-3	TGTGCCAGCAGCGTTGACAGCACAGATACGCAGTATTTT	CASSVDSTDTQYF
.	.	TRBV6-1	TRBJ2-5	TGTGCCACCCAGGGGGGGAGGGCCTGGGAGACCCAGTACTTC	CATQGGRAWETQYF
.	TRBD1	TRBV7-9	TRBJ2-1	TGTGCCAGCAGCCCCAGACCGGGACAGGGACCCAATGAGCAGTTCTTC	CASSPRPGQGPNEQFF
.	.	TRBV10-3	TRBJ2-1	TGTGCCATTAGTTACAGCGAAGTTTACAATGAGCAGTTCTTC	CAISYSEVYNEQFF
.	.	TRBV5-1	TRBJ2-5	TGCGCCAGCAGCTTTACGGGAGAGTACGAGACCCAGTACTTC	CASSFTGEYETQYF
.	.	TRBV19	TRBJ2-7	TGTGCCAGTAGTAGCCACGTTGGCCCCACCGCCGAGCAGTACTTC	CASSSHVGPTAEQYF
.	.	TRBV6-6	TRBJ1-3	TGTGCCAGCACGGGGAGGAGCTCGCCAAACACCATATATTTT	CASTGRSSPNTIYF
once	.	TRBV7-9	TRBJ1-1	TGTGCCAGCAGCGCAGGGATTGGCACTGAAGCTTTCTTT	CASSAGIGTEAFF
.	.	TRBV30	TRBJ2-7	TGTGCCTGGAGGGCCAAGGGTACCTACGAGCAGTACTTC	CAWRAKGTYEQYF
.	.	TRBV6-1	TRBJ2-7	TGTGCCACCCAATTTTATTACTACGAGCAGTACTTC	CATQFYYYEQYF
.	TRBD2	TRBV9	TRBJ2-3	TGTGCCAGCAGCGCCCGAGGAGCGGGGGGGATTGGTACGCAGTATTTT	CASSARGAGGIGTQYF
few	TRBD1	TRBV6-7	TRBJ2-7	TGTGCCAGCAGTTACTCGGGACAGGGCTACTACGAGCAGTACTTC	CASSYSGQGYYEQYF
.	.	TRBV6-1	TRBJ2-7	TGTGCCAGCAGTGACGGGCTGCCCTCCTACGAGCAGTACTTC	CASSDGLPSYEQYF
.	.	TRBV27	TRBJ1-3	TGTGCCAGCAGCCCATATGGCGGGGGGACGTTAAGCCTTGGAAACACCATATATTTT	CASSPYGGGTLSLGNTIYF
.	.	TRBV5-4	TRBJ2-1	TGTGCCAGCAGCCCGGAATCGTTTAATGAGCAGTTCTTC	CASSPESFNEQFF
few	TRBD1	TRBV6-5	TRBJ1-1	TGTGCCAGCAGCATCCTTGGACAGGGAACCACTGAAGCTTTCTTT	CASSILGQGTTEAFF
once	TRBD1	TRBV4-3	TRBJ1-5	TGCGCCAGCAGCCAAGATCAGGGGGCCAATCAGCCCCAGCATTTT	CASSQDQGANQPQHF
.	TRBD1	TRBV28	TRBJ1-1	TGTGCCAGCAGTTTGGAGGGGGCAGCTTTCTTT	CASSLEGAAFF
few	.	TRBV7-9	TRBJ2-1	TGTGCCAGCAGCTTAGCGGGAGGTGCCTACAATGAGCAGTTCTTC	CASSLAGGAYNEQFF
.	.	TRBV7-2	TRBJ2-7	TGTGCCAGCAGCTTTCCGGTAAACGAGCAGTACTTC	CASSFPVNEQYF
.	TRBD2	TRBV7-7	TRBJ2-6	TGTGCTAGCAGCCCGGGACTAGTAAACTCTGGGGCCAACGTCCTGACTTTC	CASSPGLVNSGANVLTF
.	.	TRBV11-2	TRBJ1-1	TGTGCCAGCAGCTGGAGGGACGGCCCGAACACTGAAGCTTTCTTT	CASSWRDGPNTEAFF
.	.	TRBV5-1	TRBJ2-3	TGCGCCAGCAGCGGGGGACGGACTAGCACAGATACGCAGTATTTT	CASSGGRTSTDTQYF
.	.	TRBV4-3	TRBJ1-1	TGCGCCAGCAGCCAAGATCGATATGGGAACACTGAAGCTTTCTTT	CASSQDRYGNTEAFF
few	.	TRBV7-9	TRBJ2-1	TGTGCCAGCAGAATTAGTGAGGAGAGGCAGTTCTTC	CASRISEERQFF
.	TRBD1	TRBV5-4	TRBJ1-3	TGTGCCAGCAGCCCCCGACAGGGCGCAGGAGGAAACACCATATATTTT	CASSPRQGAGGNTIYF
.	.	TRBV7-3	TRBJ1-1	TGTGCCAGCAGCTTCTGGAGGGACACTGAAGCTTTCTTT	CASSFWRDTEAFF
.	TRBD1	TRBV5-1	TRBJ2-7	TGCGCCAGCAGCTTCGTACAGGGGAGAAACGAGCAGTACTTC	CASSFVQGRNEQYF
.	.	TRBV28	TRBJ2-7	TGTGCCTGCAATAGGCCGGGCGGGCGGGCTTCCTACGAGCAGTACTTC	CACNRPGGRASYEQYF
.	.	TRBV28	TRBJ2-3	TGTGCCAGCAGCCGACAGGGAGGAGAGGCAACAGATACGCAGTATTTT	CASSRQGGEATDTQYF
.	TRBD1	TRBV2	TRBJ2-5	TGTGCCAGCAGAGTGCGACAGGGGGCCCGAGAGACCCAGTACTTC	CASRVRQGARETQYF
.	.	TRBV19	TRBJ1-1	TGTGCCAGTAGGGTCAGGGGTGGAAACACTGAAGCTTTCTTT	CASRVRGGNTEAFF
.	.	TRBV11-1	TRBJ2-7	TGTGCCAGCAGCTTGAACAGGGCCTACGAGCAGTACTTC	CASSLNRAYEQYF
.	TRBD1	TRBV7-6	TRBJ2-3	TGTGCCAGCAGCTTCGTACAGGGGAATAGTGGGACAGATACGCAGTATTTT	CASSFVQGNSGTDTQYF
.	TRBD1	TRBV9	TRBJ1-4	TGTGCCAGCAGCCCCACGACAGGGAGGGGTGAAAAACTGTTTTTT	CASSPTTGRGEKLFF
.	.	TRBV28	TRBJ1-5	TGTGCCAGCAGTTTCACACTAGGGGGGGGGTACCCCAATCAGCCCCAGCATTTT	CASSFTLGGGYPNQPQHF